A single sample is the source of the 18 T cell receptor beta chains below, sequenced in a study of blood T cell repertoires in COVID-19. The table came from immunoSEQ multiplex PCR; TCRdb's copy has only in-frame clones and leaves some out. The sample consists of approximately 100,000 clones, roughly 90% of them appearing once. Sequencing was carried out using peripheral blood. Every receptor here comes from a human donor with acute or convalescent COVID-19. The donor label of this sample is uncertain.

This CDR3 is CASSSRGTTGVYEQYF. As DNA, the CDR3 is TGTGCCAGCAGCTCCAGGGGGACAACTGGAGTTTACGAGCAGTACTTC. The V call is TRBV11-1, the J call TRBJ2-7, with TRBD1 identical over 7 bases. The CDR3 spans 16 residues. The trim removed 4 bases at V and 4 bases at J, leaving 13 bases unmatched. Per the germline V gene, CDR1 is SGHAT and CDR2 is FQDESV (reference sequence).

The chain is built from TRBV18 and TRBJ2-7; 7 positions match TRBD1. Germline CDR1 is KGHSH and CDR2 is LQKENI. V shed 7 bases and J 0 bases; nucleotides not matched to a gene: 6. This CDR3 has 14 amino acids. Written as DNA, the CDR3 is TGTGCCAGCTTGGAGCGACAGGGCTCCTACGAGCAGTACTTC. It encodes CASLERQGSYEQYF.

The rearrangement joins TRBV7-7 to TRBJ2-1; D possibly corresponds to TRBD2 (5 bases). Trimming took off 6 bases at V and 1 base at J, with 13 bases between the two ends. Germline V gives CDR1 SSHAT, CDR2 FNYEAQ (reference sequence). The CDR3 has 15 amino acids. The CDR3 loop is CASSLSVVSYNEQFF. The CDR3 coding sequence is TGTGCCAGCAGTCTTAGCGTCGTTTCCTACAATGAGCAGTTCTTC.

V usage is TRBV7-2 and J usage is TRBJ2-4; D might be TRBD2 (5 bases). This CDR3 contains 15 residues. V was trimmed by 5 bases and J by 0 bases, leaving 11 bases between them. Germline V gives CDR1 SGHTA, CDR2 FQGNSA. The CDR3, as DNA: TGTGCCAGCAGCCCCGGGGTTGCAGCCAAAAACATTCAGTACTTC. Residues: CASSPGVAAKNIQYF.

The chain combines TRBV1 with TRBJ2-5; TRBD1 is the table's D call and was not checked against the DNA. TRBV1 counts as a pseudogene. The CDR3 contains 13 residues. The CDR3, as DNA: TGCACCAGCACCCCAGTATCAGGGGAGACCCAGTACTTC. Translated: CTSTPVSGETQYF.

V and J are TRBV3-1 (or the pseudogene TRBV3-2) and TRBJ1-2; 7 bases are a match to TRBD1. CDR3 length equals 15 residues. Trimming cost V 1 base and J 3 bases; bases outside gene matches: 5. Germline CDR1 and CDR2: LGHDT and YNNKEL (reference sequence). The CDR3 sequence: CASSQGQGEHYGYTF. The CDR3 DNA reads TGTGCCAGCAGCCAAGGGCAGGGGGAGCACTATGGCTACACCTTC.

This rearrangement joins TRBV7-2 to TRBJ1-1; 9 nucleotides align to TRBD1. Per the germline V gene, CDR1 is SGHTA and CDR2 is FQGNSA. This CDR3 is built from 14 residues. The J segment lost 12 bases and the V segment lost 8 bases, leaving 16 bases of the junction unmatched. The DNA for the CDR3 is TGTGCCAGCTTCAGGGGGGACAGGGCGGGCTCGTCTTTCTTT. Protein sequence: CASFRGDRAGSSFF.

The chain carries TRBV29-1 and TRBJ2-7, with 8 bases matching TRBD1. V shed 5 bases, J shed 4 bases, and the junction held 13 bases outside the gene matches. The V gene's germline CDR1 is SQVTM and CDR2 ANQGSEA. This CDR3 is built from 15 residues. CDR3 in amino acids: CSVPAGQGPMYEQYF. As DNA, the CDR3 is TGCAGCGTTCCTGCAGGACAGGGCCCTATGTACGAGCAGTACTTC.

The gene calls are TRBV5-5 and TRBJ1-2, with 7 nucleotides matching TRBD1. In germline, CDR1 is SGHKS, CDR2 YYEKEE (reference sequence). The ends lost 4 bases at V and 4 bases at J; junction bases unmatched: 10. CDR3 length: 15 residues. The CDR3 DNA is TGTGCCAGCAGCCTGGGGGCAGGGGGACTCTATGGCTACACCTTC. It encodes CASSLGAGGLYGYTF.

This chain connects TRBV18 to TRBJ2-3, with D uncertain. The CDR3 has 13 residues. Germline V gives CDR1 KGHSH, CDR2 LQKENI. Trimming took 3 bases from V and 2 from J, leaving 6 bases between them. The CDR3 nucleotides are TGTGCCAGCTCACCCTCGTCCACAGATACGCAGTATTTT. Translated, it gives CASSPSSTDTQYF. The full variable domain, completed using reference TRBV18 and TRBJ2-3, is NAGVMQNPRHLVRRRGQEARLRCSPMKGHSHVYWYRQLPEEGLKFMVYLQKENIIDESGMPKERFSAEFPKEGPSILRIQQVVRGDSAAYFCASSPSSTDTQYFGPGTRLTVL.

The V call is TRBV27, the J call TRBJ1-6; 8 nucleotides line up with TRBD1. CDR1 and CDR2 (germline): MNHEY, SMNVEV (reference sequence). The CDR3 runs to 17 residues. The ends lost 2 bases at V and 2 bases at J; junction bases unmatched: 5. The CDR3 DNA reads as TGTGCCAGCAGTTTAGTGTCAGGGGGCCCCTATAATTCACCCCTCCACTTT. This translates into CASSLVSGGPYNSPLHF.

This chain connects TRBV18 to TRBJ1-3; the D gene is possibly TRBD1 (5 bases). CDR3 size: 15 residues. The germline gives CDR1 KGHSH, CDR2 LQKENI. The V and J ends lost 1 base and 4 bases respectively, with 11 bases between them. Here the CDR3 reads CASSPLPRAGNTIYF. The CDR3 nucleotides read TGTGCCAGCTCACCACTCCCCAGGGCCGGAAACACCATATATTTT.

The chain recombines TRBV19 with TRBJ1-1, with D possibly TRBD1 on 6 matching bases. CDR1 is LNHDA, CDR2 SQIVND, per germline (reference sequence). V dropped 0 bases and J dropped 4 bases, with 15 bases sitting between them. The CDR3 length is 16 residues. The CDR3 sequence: CASSIDQGFEGTEAFF. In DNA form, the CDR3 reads TGTGCCAGTAGTATAGATCAGGGGTTCGAGGGCACTGAAGCTTTCTTT.

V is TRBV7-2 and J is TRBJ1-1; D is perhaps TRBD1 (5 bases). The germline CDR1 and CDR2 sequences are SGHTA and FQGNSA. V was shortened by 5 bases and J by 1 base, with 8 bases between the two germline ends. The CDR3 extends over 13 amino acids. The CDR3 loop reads CASSTQANTEAFF. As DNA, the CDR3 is TGTGCCAGCAGCACACAGGCGAACACTGAAGCTTTCTTT.

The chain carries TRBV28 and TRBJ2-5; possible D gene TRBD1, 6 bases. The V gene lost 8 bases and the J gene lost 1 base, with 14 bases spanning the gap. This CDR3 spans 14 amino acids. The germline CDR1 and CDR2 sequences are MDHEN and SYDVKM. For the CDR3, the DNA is TGTGCCAGCGGTGACAGGAAAGTCCAAGAGACCCAGTACTTC. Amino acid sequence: CASGDRKVQETQYF.

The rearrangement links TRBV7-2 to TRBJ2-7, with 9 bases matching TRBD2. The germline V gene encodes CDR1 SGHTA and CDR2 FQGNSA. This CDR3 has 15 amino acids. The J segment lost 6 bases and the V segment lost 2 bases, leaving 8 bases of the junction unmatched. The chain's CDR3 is CASSLMLAGTGEQYF. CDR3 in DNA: TGTGCCAGCAGCTTAATGCTAGCGGGAACGGGCGAGCAGTACTTC.

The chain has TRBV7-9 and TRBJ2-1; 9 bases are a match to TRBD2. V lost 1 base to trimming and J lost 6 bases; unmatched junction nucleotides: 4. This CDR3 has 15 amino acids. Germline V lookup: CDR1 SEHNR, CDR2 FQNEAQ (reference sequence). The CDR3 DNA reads TGTGCCAGCAGCTTAGGGGTAGCGGGGGTCAATGAGCAGTTCTTC. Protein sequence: CASSLGVAGVNEQFF.

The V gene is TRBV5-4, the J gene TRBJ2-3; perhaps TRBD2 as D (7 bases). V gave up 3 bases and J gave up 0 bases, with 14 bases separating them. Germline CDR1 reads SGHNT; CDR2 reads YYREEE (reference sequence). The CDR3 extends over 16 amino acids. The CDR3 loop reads CASSWGGQSSTDTQYF. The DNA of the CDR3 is TGTGCCAGCAGCTGGGGGGGGCAGTCTAGCACAGATACGCAGTATTTT.